The rows below give T cell receptor beta chains drawn from one sample of a study of T cell changes during pregnancy in multiple sclerosis. Sequencing was performed with immunoSEQ multiplex PCR; in TCRdb, only in-frame clones are kept and a portion is missing. The sample yields tens of thousands of clones, about 91% seen once. The material was PBMCs, obtained in the first trimester of pregnancy. The source is a female donor in good health, serving as a control in a pregnancy study. Some clones in this sample may be carry-over from other donors' samples. Both conserved end residues are part of each CDR3. D genes are given only for firm matches. Not all rows give a size; the values are once, few, many and, for expanded clones, a class.

D gene	clone size	J gene	V gene	CDR3 DNA	CDR3 protein
TRBD2	.	TRBJ2-1	TRBV5-1	TGCGCCAGCAGCTTGGGTACCGGCATAGCGGGGAAATACAATGAGCAGTTCTTC	CASSLGTGIAGKYNEQFF
TRBD2	.	TRBJ2-1	TRBV7-7	TGTGCTAGCAGCCTCTCACTAGCGGGTGGGGCTTTGCATGAGCAGTTCTTC	CASSLSLAGGALHEQFF
.	once	TRBJ1-2	TRBV7-9	TGTGCCAGCAGCTTAGCGGTCGCGGGAACCTATGGCTACACCTTC	CASSLAVAGTYGYTF
TRBD2	.	TRBJ2-3	TRBV28	TGTGCCAGCAGCCTCGGCGGGAGGAGGACAGATACGCAGTATTTT	CASSLGGRRTDTQYF
.	.	TRBJ1-1	TRBV12-5	TGTGCTAGTGGTTTTAAAACTGAAGCTTTCTTT	CASGFKTEAFF
TRBD1	.	TRBJ2-7	TRBV4-2	TGTGCCAGCAGCCAAGATTGGGACAGCTCCTACGAGCAGTACTTC	CASSQDWDSSYEQYF
TRBD1	.	TRBJ1-4	TRBV19	TGTGCCAGCGGACAGGGTAATGAAAAACTGTTTTTT	CASGQGNEKLFF
TRBD2	.	TRBJ2-5	TRBV6-1	TGTGCCAGCAGTGGTACCGGGACTAGCGGGAGATGGGAGACCCAGTACTTC	CASSGTGTSGRWETQYF
TRBD1	.	TRBJ1-2	TRBV30	TGTGCCTGGAGTGCCCTCTCTACAGGGGATGGCTACACCTTC	CAWSALSTGDGYTF
.	once	TRBJ2-5	TRBV28	TGTGCCAGCAGTTTCGTCAGGGGAGAGACCCAGTACTTC	CASSFVRGETQYF
.	.	TRBJ1-1	TRBV19	TGTGCCAGTAGTATGACAGGTAACACTGAAGCTTTCTTT	CASSMTGNTEAFF
.	.	TRBJ2-1	TRBV4-1	TGCGCCAGCAGCCAACTGGCTAGCGTCCGCAATGAGCAGTTCTTC	CASSQLASVRNEQFF
TRBD1	.	TRBJ2-7	TRBV7-8	TGTGCCAGCAGCTATGGGACAGGGGTTACCTACGAGCAGTACTTC	CASSYGTGVTYEQYF
.	.	TRBJ1-5	TRBV2	TGTGCCAGCACCTCGGGGGGGGGACTGAGCAATCAGCCCCAGCATTTT	CASTSGGGLSNQPQHF
TRBD1	.	TRBJ2-1	TRBV5-1	TGCGCCAGCAGCTTGATCACAGGGGGCATCTACAATGAGCAGTTCTTC	CASSLITGGIYNEQFF
.	.	TRBJ1-2	TRBV28	TGTGCCAGCAGTTTATTCCGTTTGGGGGGGGTAACCGGGGATGGCTACACCTTC	CASSLFRLGGVTGDGYTF
.	.	TRBJ2-7	TRBV6-5	TGTGCCAGCAGTCCGGGTCACTACGAGCAGTACTTC	CASSPGHYEQYF
TRBD2	.	TRBJ2-1	TRBV5-4	TGTGCCAGCAGCCCGGGACTAGCGGGGTTAGGGTATGAGCAGTTCTTC	CASSPGLAGLGYEQFF
.	.	TRBJ1-6	TRBV7-8	TGTGCCAGCAGCTTAGCTGGATACGGTTTGGCGGCCCTCCACTTT	CASSLAGYGLAALHF
.	.	TRBJ2-7	TRBV6-5	TGTGCCAGCAGTTACCCTGTAGGACAGACTTACGAGCAGTACTTC	CASSYPVGQTYEQYF
TRBD2	once	TRBJ2-7	TRBV28	TGTGCCAGCACTCCATCCGGGGGGAGTTTTCTCTACGAGCAGTACTTC	CASTPSGGSFLYEQYF
TRBD2	.	TRBJ2-7	TRBV27	TGTGCCAGCAGTCCCACGGGAGGCTACGAGCAGTACTTC	CASSPTGGYEQYF
TRBD1	.	TRBJ2-2	TRBV18	TGTGCCAGCTCACCAGGGACAGGCCACACCGGGGAGCTGTTTTTT	CASSPGTGHTGELFF
TRBD1	.	TRBJ1-3	TRBV28	TGTGCCAGCAGTTTGGCAGGGGGCGGAAACACCATATATTTT	CASSLAGGGNTIYF
TRBD2	once	TRBJ2-1	TRBV28	TGTGCCAGCAGCGGAGGCGGGAGAAGGGGATACAATGAGCAGTTCTTC	CASSGGGRRGYNEQFF
.	.	TRBJ1-2	TRBV6-5	TGTGCCAGCAGTTACCAATCCGGGACACCTAACTATGGCTACACCTTC	CASSYQSGTPNYGYTF
TRBD2	.	TRBJ2-1	TRBV4-1	TGCGCCAGCAGCCGACTAGCGGGAGGACAGGGGCAGTTCTTC	CASSRLAGGQGQFF
TRBD2	.	TRBJ2-3	TRBV6-1	TGTGCCAGCAGTGACGGGCTAGCGGCAGATACGCAGTATTTT	CASSDGLAADTQYF
TRBD1	.	TRBJ1-2	TRBV19	TGTGCCAGTAGTATCGACAGGGAGGACTATGGCTACACCTTC	CASSIDREDYGYTF
.	.	TRBJ2-1	TRBV6-6	TGTGCCAGCAGCCCCCAGGGGAGCTCCTACAATGAGCAGTTCTTC	CASSPQGSSYNEQFF